Below are 29 T cell receptor beta chains sequenced from a single sample in a study of T cell responses to AZD1222 COVID-19 vaccine. TCRdb keeps only in-frame clones here, not all; method: immunoSEQ multiplex PCR. The sample includes around 180,000 clones, about 90% of them seen just once. Sequencing used peripheral blood, obtained on day 0 of AZD1222 vaccination. Source of these receptors: an adult in good health.

The V gene is TRBV27, the J gene TRBJ1-1, with TRBD1 matching over 10 bases. J lost 4 bases, V lost 5 bases, and 13 bases had no gene match. CDR1 is MNHEY and CDR2 is SMNVEV in the germline V gene (reference sequence). This CDR3 contains 17 residues. The CDR3 here is CASSPRGQGSGPTEAFF. The DNA of the CDR3 is TGTGCCAGCAGTCCAAGGGGACAGGGGAGTGGGCCCACTGAAGCTTTCTTT.

The chain links TRBV6-5 to TRBJ2-5, with D hard to call. This CDR3 contains 14 residues. V was pared by 6 bases and J by 5 bases, with 16 bases between. CDR1 is MNHEY, CDR2 SVGAGI, per germline. The CDR3, as DNA: TGTGCCAGCAGCCCAAGACCCGAGTGGGAGACCCAGTACTTC. It codes for CASSPRPEWETQYF.

The chain is built from TRBV6-5 and TRBJ2-2, with a tentative D call TRBD1 (6 bases). There are 14 residues in the CDR3. CDR1 is MNHEY and CDR2 is SVGAGI in the germline V gene. Between the trimmed V and J ends, which lost 6 bases and 1 base, there was a span of 9 bases. The CDR3 DNA reads TGTGCCAGCAGAGAGACAGGGAACACCGGGGAGCTGTTTTTT. Amino acids: CASRETGNTGELFF.

The chain uses TRBV28 and TRBJ2-5; the match to TRBD1 covers 7 bases. The CDR3 is 16 residues long. V lost 8 bases, J lost 5 bases, and 17 bases stayed unmatched. Germline CDR1 MDHEN, CDR2 SYDVKM. CDR3 sequence: CASSDGPGGNRETQYF. CDR3 sequence (DNA): TGTGCCAGCTCTGATGGGCCAGGGGGAAATAGGGAGACCCAGTACTTC.

Of note for this clone: Its ends do not fully match the called genes, so a read error is possible. This chain connects TRBV15 to TRBJ1-2; D remains unclear. Germline V lookup: CDR1 LNHNV, CDR2 YYDKDF (reference sequence). This CDR3 has 12 residues. In nucleotides, the CDR3 is TGTGCCACCAGCAGAGATGGCCCCCCACAAATCTTC. It codes for CATSRDGPPQIF.

The chain is built from TRBV14 and TRBJ2-3, with D unclear. Trimming cost V 0 bases and J 0 bases, with 10 bases left between them. The length of the CDR3 is 16 residues. Germline V CDR1 and CDR2: SGHDN, FVKESK. In nucleotides, the CDR3 is TGTGCCAGCAGCCAAGATTGGGAAGAAAGCACAGATACGCAGTATTTT. This translates into CASSQDWEESTDTQYF.

J is TRBJ1-1 and V is TRBV5-1; 8 nucleotides agree with TRBD1. The germline V gene encodes CDR1 SGHRS and CDR2 YFSETQ. The CDR3 totals 15 residues. Unmatched junction bases numbered 8, after V lost 4 bases and J lost 3 bases. The CDR3: CASSARGLEDTEAFF. CDR3 DNA sequence: TGCGCCAGCAGCGCCAGGGGGCTCGAGGACACTGAAGCTTTCTTT.

This chain uses TRBV21-1 with TRBJ1-4; the table assigns TRBD1, which was not confirmed against the DNA. TRBV21-1 is assigned pseudogene status. CDR3 length: 14 amino acids. CDR3 sequence reads: CASSKGGGAEKLFF. For the CDR3, the DNA is TGTGCCAGCAGCAAAGGAGGGGGCGCCGAAAAACTGTTTTTT.

The chain recombines TRBV25-1 with TRBJ1-1; possible D gene TRBD1, 6 bases. Germline CDR1 is MGHDK and CDR2 is SYGVNS. This CDR3 region has 13 residues. V lost 6 bases, J lost 7 bases, and 15 bases lay in between. The CDR3 region is CASRIGGQNEAFF. The CDR3 DNA follows: TGTGCCAGCAGGATCGGGGGGCAAAATGAAGCTTTCTTT. Filled out from reference TRBV25-1 and TRBJ1-1, the complete variable domain reads EADIYQTPRYLVIGTGKKITLECSQTMGHDKMYWYQQDPGMELHLIHYSYGVNSTEKGDLSSESTVSRIRTEHFPLTLESARPSHTSQYLCASRIGGQNEAFFGQGTRLTVV.

This chain links TRBV19 with TRBJ1-4; TRBD1 agrees at 7 bases. Unmatched junction bases numbered 1, after V lost 3 bases and J lost 3 bases. Germline assignment: CDR1 LNHDA and CDR2 SQIVND (reference sequence). The length of the CDR3 is 14 residues. The DNA for the CDR3 is TGTGCCAGTAGTATGGGACAGTCTAATGAAAAACTGTTTTTT. The encoded protein is CASSMGQSNEKLFF.

The chain combines TRBV6-5 with TRBJ2-1; 7 bases agree with TRBD2. The V and J ends lost 4 bases and 9 bases, in that order; junction bases with no gene match: 12. The CDR3 has 15 amino acids. The germline gives CDR1 MNHEY, CDR2 SVGAGI. The CDR3 region has the DNA TGTGCCAGCAGTTCCCCCGGATCGGGAGGTTTTGAGCAGTTCTTC. It specifies CASSSPGSGGFEQFF.

The rearrangement links TRBV9 to TRBJ1-6; possible D gene TRBD1, 5 bases. The CDR3 runs to 15 residues. V was cut by 0 bases and J by 7 bases, with 11 bases left in between. The germline V gene encodes CDR1 SGDLS and CDR2 YYNGEE. Here the CDR3 reads CASSVEAQGNSPLHF. CDR3 sequence (DNA): TGTGCCAGCAGCGTAGAGGCCCAGGGAAATTCACCCCTCCACTTT.

The chain links TRBV7-7 to TRBJ2-5; TRBD1 or TRBD2 may be the D gene (5 bases each). Trimming shortened V by 5 bases and J by 6 bases, and 19 bases separated the two germline ends. This CDR3 contains 15 residues. Germline-derived CDR1 and CDR2 are SSHAT and FNYEAQ (reference sequence). Here the CDR3 DNA reads TGTGCCAGCAGCCTCCGGGACGGCGGTGGACAGACCCAGTACTTC. This translates into CASSLRDGGGQTQYF.

The rearrangement uses TRBV5-1 and TRBJ2-1; no reliable D call. Germline loops: CDR1 SGHRS, CDR2 YFSETQ. V shed 6 bases and J shed 6 bases, with 10 bases lying between them. The CDR3 has 12 residues. CDR3 region: CASTSLPNEQFF. CDR3 in DNA: TGCGCCAGCACCTCATTGCCCAATGAGCAGTTCTTC. Looking up the rest from reference TRBV5-1 and TRBJ2-1 gives the full variable domain: KAGVTQTPRYLIKTRGQQVTLSCSPISGHRSVSWYQQTPGQGLQFLFEYFSETQRNKGNFPGRFSGRQFSNSRSEMNVSTLELGDSALYLCASTSLPNEQFFGPGTRLTVL.

The chain joins TRBV27 to TRBJ1-1, with a tentative D call TRBD1 (6 bases). Trimming took off 2 bases at V and 4 bases at J, with 11 bases between the two ends. From germline, CDR1 is MNHEY and CDR2 SMNVEV (reference sequence). The CDR3 covers 14 residues. The CDR3 region has the DNA TGTGCCAGCAGTTTACGACAGGTTGGCACTGAAGCTTTCTTT. Amino acid sequence: CASSLRQVGTEAFF.

As DNA, the CDR3 is TGTGCCAGTAGTATACTTGTCACAGATACGCAGTATTTT. Protein: CASSILVTDTQYF. The chain couples TRBV19 to TRBJ2-3, with no clear D. Germline V CDR1 and CDR2: LNHDA, SQIVND (reference sequence). V lost 2 bases to trimming and J lost 2 bases, with 5 bases between them. CDR3 length: 13 residues.

The chain employs TRBV11-2 and TRBJ2-7; D remains ambiguous. Per germline, CDR1 SGHAT and CDR2 FQNNGV. V was trimmed by 2 bases and J by 6 bases, leaving 8 bases between them. This CDR3 has 12 amino acids. Here the CDR3 reads CASSLIALEQYF. CDR3 DNA: TGTGCCAGCAGCTTAATTGCCCTCGAGCAGTACTTC.

This rearrangement joins TRBV6-4 to TRBJ1-2; TRBD1 might be the D (5 bases). Germline CDR1 MRHNA, CDR2 SNTAGT. This CDR3 region has 15 residues. V was trimmed by 2 bases and J by 4 bases, leaving 14 bases between them. CDR3 sequence reads: CASSDPQGPAYGYTF. The CDR3 coding sequence is TGTGCCAGCAGTGACCCGCAGGGCCCGGCCTATGGCTACACCTTC.

The chain joins TRBV10-3 to TRBJ2-3, with D possibly being TRBD2 (6 bases). Germline V CDR1 and CDR2: ENHRY, SYGVKD. The length of the CDR3 is 12 residues. V lost 4 bases and J lost 9, with 11 bases in between. This chain's CDR3 is CAISVGGITQYF. CDR3 coding DNA: TGTGCCATCAGTGTTGGGGGGATCACGCAGTATTTT.

This chain connects TRBV10-3 to TRBJ1-1; TRBD1 might be the D (5 bases). The CDR3 spans 14 residues. V was cut by 7 bases and J by 2 bases, with 14 bases left in between. Germline values: CDR1 ENHRY, CDR2 SYGVKD. The CDR3 DNA follows: TGTGCCATCAAAAGGGACTTCGGAAACACTGAAGCTTTCTTT. Protein: CAIKRDFGNTEAFF.

This clone was seen just once. At one end the junction does not follow the germline gene, possibly because of a read error. The chain links TRBV19 to TRBJ1-1; D gene ambiguous. CDR3 size: 14 residues. The V gene's germline CDR1 is LNHDA and CDR2 SQIVND (reference sequence). In nucleotides, the CDR3 is TGTGCCAGTATTATAGGGCCTACGAACACTGAAGCTTTCTTT. Translation gives CASIIGPTNTEAFF.

The CDR3 DNA reads as TGTGCCAGCAGCTTGGAGCCTCGGGGAGTGAACACCGGGGAGCTGTTTTTT. Translation: CASSLEPRGVNTGELFF. The genes are TRBV5-4 and TRBJ2-2; weak D call: TRBD2 (5 bases). V was shortened by 0 bases and J by 1 base, with 13 bases between the two germline ends. Germline CDR1 is SGHNT and CDR2 is YYREEE (reference sequence). This CDR3 has 17 residues.

The chain combines TRBV14 with TRBJ2-1, with 8 bases aligning to TRBD2. J lost 4 bases, V lost 1 base, and 9 bases had no gene match. The CDR3 consists of 17 residues. Germline values: CDR1 SGHDN, CDR2 FVKESK. The DNA of the CDR3 is TGTGCCAGCAGCCAAGTGGGTCCTAGCGGGCCATACAATGAGCAGTTCTTC. Protein: CASSQVGPSGPYNEQFF. The full variable domain, with the rest looked up from reference TRBV14 and TRBJ2-1, is EAGVTQFPSHSVIEKGQTVTLRCDPISGHDNLYWYRRVMGKEIKFLLHFVKESKQDESGMPNNRFLAERTGGTYSTLKVQPAELEDSGVYFCASSQVGPSGPYNEQFFGPGTRLTVL.

V usage is TRBV6-5 and J usage is TRBJ2-7; 7 bases agree with TRBD1. The germline CDR1 and CDR2 sequences are MNHEY and SVGAGI. The CDR3 totals 14 residues. With V trimmed by 6 bases and J by 2 bases, 7 bases remained unmatched. In DNA form, the CDR3 reads TGTGCCAGCAGCTACAGGGGATCGCCCTACGAGCAGTACTTC. Protein: CASSYRGSPYEQYF.

The chain recombines TRBV5-4 with TRBJ2-1, with a weak D call TRBD2 (6 bases). Trimming shortened V by 4 bases and J by 2 bases, and 10 bases separated the two germline ends. Per germline, CDR1 SGHNT and CDR2 YYREEE (reference sequence). There are 14 residues in the CDR3. For the CDR3, the DNA is TGTGCCAGCAGCCTTAGACTAGCCTACAATGAGCAGTTCTTC. Its translation is CASSLRLAYNEQFF.

This chain joins TRBV19 and TRBJ1-5; TRBD1 might be the D (5 bases). Germline CDR1 is LNHDA and CDR2 is SQIVND (reference sequence). The CDR3 spans 14 residues. V gave up 10 bases and J gave up 1 base, with 14 bases separating them. The CDR3 region is CATDRGGSNQPQHF. CDR3 DNA: TGTGCCACCGATAGGGGAGGGAGCAATCAGCCCCAGCATTTT.

The chain couples TRBV18 to TRBJ1-2; maybe TRBD1 (6 bases). This CDR3 is 16 amino acids long. The ends were cut back, 0 bases at V and 2 bases at J, with 13 bases in the middle. Per germline, CDR1 KGHSH and CDR2 LQKENI. CDR3 DNA: TGTGCCAGCTCACCACCGGAGGTCAGGGGAAACTATGGCTACACCTTC. Protein: CASSPPEVRGNYGYTF.

This chain joins TRBV7-9 and TRBJ1-3, with D uncertain. The germline CDR1 and CDR2 sequences are SEHNR and FQNEAQ (reference sequence). The CDR3 covers 16 residues. V gave up 0 bases and J gave up 6 bases, with 15 bases separating them. CDR3 in DNA: TGTGCCAGCAGCTTAGCGAGCGGACCGCCGGTAAACACCATATATTTT. It yields the protein CASSLASGPPVNTIYF.

The chain links TRBV5-1 to TRBJ2-7; D not certain. Germline V lookup: CDR1 SGHRS, CDR2 YFSETQ. The CDR3 runs 15 residues. The ends were cut back, 0 bases at V and 0 bases at J, with 10 bases in the middle. The CDR3 DNA reads as TGCGCCAGCAGCTTGGTGGCAACGAGCTCCTACGAGCAGTACTTC. Residues: CASSLVATSSYEQYF. Drawing the rest from reference TRBV5-1 and TRBJ2-7, the complete variable domain is KAGVTQTPRYLIKTRGQQVTLSCSPISGHRSVSWYQQTPGQGLQFLFEYFSETQRNKGNFPGRFSGRQFSNSRSEMNVSTLELGDSALYLCASSLVATSSYEQYFGPGTRLTVT.